This TCR beta chain originates from a study of somatic mutations in cytotoxic T cells in rheumatoid arthritis. Study details: Peripheral blood samples of 30 to 35 ml EDTA were taken from patients directly after diagnosis and before treatment. Study results and limitations: Statistically, CD8+ T-cell clonality was not significantly distinct between individuals with rheumatoid arthritis and age-matched healthy controls. Expanded CD8+ clones had unknown antigen targets.

This table comes from immunoSEQ multiplex PCR, and its TCRdb copy is limited to in-frame clones, with some not included. The sample holds fewer than 20,000 clones, 60% to 80% seen once. The germline V gene has CDR1 SGHTA and CDR2 FQGNSA. The CDR3 has 18 residues. V was clipped by 5 bases and J by 3 bases; unmatched bases: 18. As concerns this clone: No antigen is known for it.

The sequenced sample was CD8+ T cells sorted from blood. The TCR comes from an adult with rheumatoid arthritis. The V gene is TRBV7-2, the J gene TRBJ1-2; 7 positions agree with TRBD1. For the CDR3, the DNA is TGTGCCAGCAGCCACTCTCCAGCAGAAGGGGGCAGGGACTATGGCTACACCTTC. Encoded protein: CASSHSPAEGGRDYGYTF.